Below, 5 T cell receptor beta chains from the same sample are listed, as sequenced in a study of cytomegalovirus exposure and HLA in healthy donors. The primer mix had 60 Vbeta and 13 Jbeta primers. Sequencing used immunoSEQ multiplex PCR; TCRdb keeps in-frame clones, though not all of them. The data contain some 140,000 clones, roughly three quarters of them singletons. The sequencing input was PBMCs. The source of these receptors is a man aged 30-40 years in good health and CMV-seropositive.

The chain is built from TRBV5-1 and TRBJ1-1, with 7 bases aligning to TRBD1. CDR1 and CDR2 from the germline V gene are SGHRS and YFSETQ. This CDR3 contains 14 residues. Losses at the gene ends were 0 bases for V and 7 bases for J; bases not matched to a gene: 6. CDR3 DNA: TGCGCCAGCAGCTTGGGGCAGGGGGAACTTGAAGCTTTCTTT. Translation: CASSLGQGELEAFF.

CDR3: CASSEHNARPGGETQYF. CDR3 coding DNA: TGTGCCAGCAGTGAGCACAACGCGCGCCCAGGGGGAGAGACCCAGTACTTC. The chain recombines TRBV2 with TRBJ2-5, with 7 bases fitting TRBD1. Losses at the gene ends were 3 bases for V and 4 bases for J; bases not matched to a gene: 14. Germline V gene data show CDR1 as SNHLY and CDR2 as FYNNEI. The CDR3 runs 17 residues.

This clone has only a few counts. CDR3 residues: CASSLLTGGYNGYTF. CDR3 nucleotides: TGTGCCAGCAGTTTATTGACAGGGGGTTATAATGGCTACACCTTC. This sequence joins TRBV28 and TRBJ1-2; 9 bases match TRBD1. Germline CDR1 MDHEN, CDR2 SYDVKM. The CDR3 is 15 amino acids. V lost 1 base and J lost 6; bases outside the gene matches: 6.

This chain joins TRBV6-6 and TRBJ2-5, with D tentatively TRBD2 (5 bases). Germline V gene sequence: CDR1 MNHNY, CDR2 SVGAGI (reference sequence). Trimming pared 2 bases from V and 10 bases from J, leaving 11 bases between. The CDR3 consists of 12 residues. CDR3 sequence (DNA): TGTGCCAGCAGTTACGACGCCGGGGACCAGTACTTC. Translating it yields CASSYDAGDQYF.

In DNA form, the CDR3 reads TGTGCCTGGAGGATTAGCGGCTCCTACGAGCAGTACTTC. Its protein product is CAWRISGSYEQYF. This sequence joins TRBV30 and TRBJ2-7, with TRBD2 as a possible D gene (6 bases). Germline CDR1 is GTSNPN and CDR2 is SVGIG (reference sequence). Trimming took off 3 bases at V and 0 bases at J, with 9 bases between the two ends. The CDR3 is 13 residues long.